These 15 T cell receptor beta chains originate from one sample sequenced in a study of blood T cell repertoires in COVID-19. The table came from immunoSEQ multiplex PCR; TCRdb's copy has only in-frame clones and leaves some out. In the table there are around 250,000 clones, roughly 84% of which are singletons. Source material: PBMCs or T cells enriched from blood (not recorded which). The receptors derive from a man aged 50-59 years who had recovered from COVID-19.

The chain couples TRBV4-2 to TRBJ1-5; D call uncertain. Germline V lookup: CDR1 LGHNA, CDR2 YNFKEQ. The CDR3 extends over 17 amino acids. V shed 1 base and J shed 4 bases, with 17 bases lying between them. For the CDR3, the DNA is TGTGCCAGCAGCCAAGGACATCGAGGGTCGGAAAATCAGCCCCAGCATTTT. Its protein is CASSQGHRGSENQPQHF.

The chain employs TRBV18 and TRBJ2-2; D perhaps matches TRBD2 (5 bases). The CDR3 covers 15 residues. V was trimmed by 6 bases and J by 1 base, leaving 12 bases between them. Germline-derived CDR1 and CDR2 are KGHSH and LQKENI. The CDR3 reads CASSPIRGNTGELFF. DNA of the CDR3: TGTGCCAGCTCCCCGATACGGGGGAACACCGGGGAGCTGTTTTTT.

V usage is TRBV6-1 and J usage is TRBJ2-1; the D gene is possibly TRBD2 (5 bases). The CDR3 length is 16 residues. Per the germline V gene, CDR1 is MNHNS and CDR2 is SASEGT. Trimming stripped 4 bases from V and 5 bases from J, with 18 bases between. In DNA, the CDR3 is TGTGCCAGCAGTGTGTTGCCCCCGGGGATCAACAATGAGCAGTTCTTC. Translating gives CASSVLPPGINNEQFF.

This rearrangement joins TRBV19 to TRBJ1-3, with D unresolved. Trimming shortened V by 4 bases and J by 2 bases, and 12 bases separated the two germline ends. Germline loops: CDR1 LNHDA, CDR2 SQIVND (reference sequence). The length of the CDR3 is 15 residues. The CDR3 coding sequence is TGTGCCAGTAGTACGATTCAAGGAGCTGGAAACACCATATATTTT. Its translation: CASSTIQGAGNTIYF.

Points on this clone: The same CDR3 can be traced to other DNA sequences in this sample. CDR3 in amino acids: CAISEPGGFTDTQYF. CDR3 nucleotides: TGTGCCATCAGTGAGCCGGGGGGTTTCACAGATACGCAGTATTTT. The chain is built from TRBV10-3 and TRBJ2-3; 7 bases fit TRBD2. This CDR3 contains 15 residues. Germline V gene sequence: CDR1 ENHRY, CDR2 SYGVKD. J gave up 2 bases and V 2 bases, and 4 bases lay outside the gene matches.

J is TRBJ1-5 and V is TRBV4-3; no clear D gene. V lost 3 bases, J lost 6 bases, and 9 bases lay in between. This CDR3 contains 13 residues. Germline V gene lookup returns CDR1 LGHNA and CDR2 YSLEER. The CDR3 nucleotides are TGCGCCAGCAGCCAGGACCGGGGTCAGCCCCAGCATTTT. As protein: CASSQDRGQPQHF.

The V gene is TRBV3-1 (or the pseudogene TRBV3-2), the J gene TRBJ2-5, with TRBD2 matching 9 bases. The CDR3 runs 17 residues. Germline values: CDR1 LGHDT, CDR2 YNNKEL (reference sequence). The J segment lost 1 base and the V segment lost 1 base, leaving 7 bases of the junction unmatched. The CDR3 protein is CASSQVPSGIIQETQYF. In DNA, the CDR3 is TGTGCCAGCAGCCAAGTACCTAGCGGGATCATCCAAGAGACCCAGTACTTC.

The rearrangement links TRBV19 to TRBJ1-2; 7 bases agree with TRBD1. V lost 5 bases, J lost 2 bases, and 8 bases stayed unmatched. Germline CDR1 LNHDA, CDR2 SQIVND (reference sequence). The CDR3 sequence is 15 residues long. The CDR3 loop is CASSLPGGFNYGYTF. DNA for the CDR3: TGTGCCAGTAGTCTTCCAGGGGGTTTCAACTATGGCTACACCTTC.

The rearrangement links TRBV11-2 to TRBJ2-5; TRBD2 is a possible D gene (6 bases). Per germline, CDR1 SGHAT and CDR2 FQNNGV. Trimming cost V 5 bases and J 5 bases, with 21 bases left between them. This CDR3 has 16 amino acids. CDR3 coding DNA: TGTGCCAGCAGCCCCGAGTTGACGGGGGTTAAGGAGACCCAGTACTTC. It is translated as CASSPELTGVKETQYF.

The chain couples TRBV6-4 to TRBJ1-1; perhaps TRBD1 as D (5 bases). The V end lost 4 bases, the J end lost 6 bases, and 15 bases lay between the germline ends. Germline loops: CDR1 MRHNA, CDR2 SNTAGT. This CDR3 contains 14 residues. For the CDR3, the DNA is TGTGCCAGCAGTGCCTCAGAAGCGGGGCCTGAAGCTTTCTTT. Translating it yields CASSASEAGPEAFF.

The J gene is TRBJ1-1, the V gene TRBV12-3 or TRBV12-4; no reliable D call. Trimming removed 10 bases from V and 5 bases from J, with 8 bases in between. The CDR3 runs 10 residues. The CDR3 reads CAILPTEAFF. The CDR3 nucleotides read TGTGCCATCCTTCCTACTGAAGCTTTCTTT.

The V gene is TRBV5-1, the J gene TRBJ2-5; 8 bases are shared with TRBD1. The germline V gene encodes CDR1 SGHRS and CDR2 YFSETQ. V shed 1 base and J 3 bases; nucleotides not matched to a gene: 5. This CDR3 region has 15 residues. In DNA, the CDR3 is TGCGCCAGCAGCTTGCAGGAGGGACAGGAAGAGACCCAGTACTTC. As protein: CASSLQEGQEETQYF.

This chain uses TRBV7-9 with TRBJ2-3; D is unresolved. Trimming took 8 bases from V and 6 from J, leaving 15 bases between them. The CDR3 is 13 amino acids. CDR1 and CDR2 from the germline V gene are SEHNR and FQNEAQ (reference sequence). The CDR3 region has the DNA TGTGCCAGCCTACTTGTGGGCTCGGATACGCAGTATTTT. Its translation is CASLLVGSDTQYF.

The rearrangement joins TRBV14 to TRBJ2-5; 7 bases agree with TRBD2. The V and J ends lost 2 bases and 0 bases, in that order; junction bases with no gene match: 12. Per germline, CDR1 SGHDN and CDR2 FVKESK. CDR3 length: 18 amino acids. CDR3 region: CASSQRAGTTGYQETQYF. The CDR3 region has the DNA TGTGCCAGCAGCCAACGCGCAGGGACTACCGGGTACCAAGAGACCCAGTACTTC.

This sequence joins TRBV5-1 and TRBJ1-6, with unresolved D. The CDR3 has 15 amino acids. The germline gives CDR1 SGHRS, CDR2 YFSETQ. Trimming left V 1 base short and J 4 bases short, with 9 bases between. The CDR3 region is CASSLSGRYNSPLHF. The CDR3 coding sequence is TGCGCCAGCAGCTTGTCGGGTCGATATAATTCACCCCTCCACTTT.